Below, 29 T cell receptor beta chains from the same sample are listed, as sequenced in a study of T cells in tuberculosis. TCRdb keeps only in-frame clones here, not all; method: immunoSEQ multiplex PCR. The sample records tens of thousands of clones, approximately 96% being singletons. The sample was PBMCs. The receptors shown here come from a donor between 10 and 35 years old with latent tuberculosis or without tuberculosis infection.

The chain has TRBV19 and TRBJ2-1; D unclear. The CDR3 is 15 amino acids. The ends were cut back, 1 base at V and 1 base at J, with 8 bases in the middle. The germline gives CDR1 LNHDA, CDR2 SQIVND (reference sequence). CDR3 nucleotide sequence: TGTGCCAGTAGTATAGGGAGTGGGTCCTACAATGAGCAGTTCTTC. It translates to CASSIGSGSYNEQFF.

In its sample, this clone was seen once. The chain has TRBV5-1 and TRBJ2-5, with TRBD1 as a possible D gene (5 bases). The J call may be in error: the DNA end matches TRBJ2-7 better. CDR3 length: 15 amino acids. The V gene's germline CDR1 is SGHRS and CDR2 YFSETQ. In nucleotides, the CDR3 is TGCGCCAGCAGCCCTCTTTTAGGGGCCGGGTACGAGCAGTACTTC. Translating it yields CASSPLLGAGYEQYF.

The chain carries TRBV2 and TRBJ1-2, with TRBD1 as a possible D gene (6 bases). The CDR3 has 16 amino acids. Germline lookup yields CDR1 SNHLY and CDR2 FYNNEI. V lost 8 bases and J lost 4, with 23 bases in between. CDR3 sequence (DNA): TGTGCCAGCTCCCGGGACACCGTGGTTCGTAGCTATGGCTACACCTTC. Residues: CASSRDTVVRSYGYTF.

The gene calls are TRBV5-1 and TRBJ2-3; 11 positions agree with TRBD1. The J segment lost 3 bases and the V segment lost 0 bases, leaving 12 bases of the junction unmatched. Per the germline V gene, CDR1 is SGHRS and CDR2 is YFSETQ. This CDR3 has 19 amino acids. This CDR3 reads CASSLAGQGARVRTDTQYF. The CDR3 coding sequence is TGCGCCAGCAGCTTGGCTGGACAGGGGGCGAGAGTAAGGACAGATACGCAGTATTTT.

The chain combines TRBV4-1 with TRBJ2-7; TRBD2 might be the D (6 bases). The germline CDR1 and CDR2 sequences are MGHRA and YSYEKL. Trimming stripped 3 bases from V and 2 bases from J, with 20 bases between. This CDR3 is built from 17 residues. The CDR3 DNA follows: TGCGCCAGCAGCCAGGCCCTGGAGGGGTTGAGAACCTACGAGCAGTACTTC. Translating gives CASSQALEGLRTYEQYF.

The genes are TRBV14 and TRBJ2-1, with 10 bases aligning to TRBD2. V shed 0 bases and J 7 bases; nucleotides not matched to a gene: 9. This CDR3 is built from 17 residues. Germline CDR1 is SGHDN and CDR2 is FVKESK. The CDR3 DNA is TGTGCCAGCAGCCAAGAAGCTAGCGGGGGACCAGGGAATGAGCAGTTCTTC. Protein product: CASSQEASGGPGNEQFF.

The chain has TRBV2 and TRBJ2-1; 10 bases map to TRBD2. This CDR3 contains 15 residues. Germline V CDR1 and CDR2: SNHLY, FYNNEI. V shed 7 bases, J shed 8 bases, and the junction held 11 bases outside the gene matches. CDR3 protein: CASTEERGGRYEQFF. CDR3 sequence (DNA): TGTGCCAGCACCGAGGAGCGGGGGGGCCGGTATGAGCAGTTCTTC.

The chain recombines TRBV30 with TRBJ1-1; D gene uncertain. Germline-derived CDR1 and CDR2 are GTSNPN and SVGIG (reference sequence). This CDR3 is built from 17 residues. V was shortened by 0 bases and J by 0 bases, with 17 bases between the two germline ends. For the CDR3, the DNA is TGTGCCTGGAGTGTACAACATGCAGGTATAATGAACACTGAAGCTTTCTTT. Translating it yields CAWSVQHAGIMNTEAFF.

This chain connects TRBV11-2 to TRBJ2-7; D is possibly TRBD1 (6 bases). Trimming took 5 bases from V and 0 from J, leaving 14 bases between them. Germline lookup yields CDR1 SGHAT and CDR2 FQNNGV. This CDR3 is 15 amino acids long. The CDR3 sequence: CASSQGPDSSYEQYF. Here the CDR3 DNA reads TGTGCCAGCAGCCAAGGACCGGACAGCTCCTACGAGCAGTACTTC.

CDR3 coding DNA: TGTGCCACCGTACTCATTCATAAGGAGACCCAGTACTTC. Protein product: CATVLIHKETQYF. The chain combines TRBV2 with TRBJ2-5; D uncertain. Germline V lookup: CDR1 SNHLY, CDR2 FYNNEI. The germline V and J ends were trimmed by 10 bases and 5 bases, with 17 bases remaining between them. This CDR3 region has 13 residues.

The gene calls are TRBV7-9 and TRBJ2-5; 8 bases line up with TRBD1. Germline CDR1 is SEHNR and CDR2 is FQNEAQ (reference sequence). Losses at the gene ends were 5 bases for V and 5 bases for J; bases not matched to a gene: 16. The CDR3 extends over 17 amino acids. CDR3 in amino acids: CASSPHIIPRTGETQYF. DNA of the CDR3: TGTGCCAGCAGCCCCCACATAATACCGCGGACAGGGGAGACCCAGTACTTC.

The genes are TRBV7-9 and TRBJ2-2, with D possibly being TRBD2 (5 bases). The CDR3 covers 15 residues. From germline, CDR1 is SEHNR and CDR2 FQNEAQ (reference sequence). Between the trimmed V and J ends, which lost 7 bases and 4 bases, there was a span of 16 bases. The CDR3 spells CASILTGMSTGELFF. For the CDR3, the DNA is TGTGCCAGCATCCTAACGGGGATGAGCACCGGGGAGCTGTTTTTT.

The chain carries TRBV2 and TRBJ2-1, with D maybe TRBD2 (5 bases). Germline V gene sequence: CDR1 SNHLY, CDR2 FYNNEI. V dropped 4 bases and J dropped 3 bases, with 13 bases sitting between them. The CDR3 runs 15 residues. The CDR3 DNA reads as TGTGCCAGCAGTGGGTCGGGGTTTGACTACAATGAGCAGTTCTTC. It yields the protein CASSGSGFDYNEQFF. Using reference TRBV2 and TRBJ2-1 for the parts outside the CDR3, the full variable domain is EPEVTQTPSHQVTQMGQEVILRCVPISNHLYFYWYRQILGQKVEFLVSFYNNEISEKSEIFDDQFSVERPDGSNFTLKIRSTKLEDSAMYFCASSGSGFDYNEQFFGPGTRLTVL.

The rearrangement uses TRBV30 and TRBJ1-1; 10 nucleotides agree with TRBD1. Germline loops: CDR1 GTSNPN, CDR2 SVGIG (reference sequence). CDR3 length: 13 residues. The trim removed 3 bases at V and 10 bases at J, leaving 8 bases unmatched. Here the CDR3 DNA reads TGTGCCTGGAGGTTCACGGACAGGGGGGCAGCTTTCTTT. Residues: CAWRFTDRGAAFF.

The chain joins TRBV4-1 to TRBJ2-7; perhaps TRBD1 as D (5 bases). Germline V gene lookup returns CDR1 MGHRA and CDR2 YSYEKL. V lost 1 base and J lost 0, with 10 bases in between. The CDR3 is 15 amino acids. CDR3 loop: CASSQGDSFSYEQYF. DNA of the CDR3: TGCGCCAGCAGCCAAGGTGACAGTTTCTCCTACGAGCAGTACTTC.

The rearrangement joins TRBV13 to TRBJ1-2; D remains unclear. Germline assignment: CDR1 PRHDT and CDR2 FYEKMQ (reference sequence). The CDR3 extends over 15 amino acids. Deletions cut 4 bases from V and 4 bases from J, with 16 bases between. Written as DNA, the CDR3 is TGTGCCAGCAGCTCGGACTCTCTAAGGACCTATGGCTACACCTTC. Translated, it gives CASSSDSLRTYGYTF.

This clone appeared a single time. V gene TRBV7-2 combines with J gene TRBJ2-5; D might be TRBD2 (6 bases). This CDR3 contains 18 residues. CDR1 is SGHTA, CDR2 FQGNSA, per germline. V lost 5 bases to trimming and J lost 1 base, with 23 bases between them. CDR3 nucleotides: TGTGCCAGCAGCCCCGCGGGTCGCGCTAGCGCCCTCCAAGAGACCCAGTACTTC. Protein: CASSPAGRASALQETQYF.

The chain carries TRBV2 and TRBJ2-1, with 10 bases matching TRBD2. From germline, CDR1 is SNHLY and CDR2 FYNNEI. The V segment lost 9 bases and the J segment 7 bases; nucleotides outside the gene matches: 6. The CDR3 runs 13 residues. The CDR3 is CARGTSGENEQFF. The CDR3, as DNA: TGTGCCAGAGGCACTAGCGGGGAAAATGAGCAGTTCTTC.

This clone was seen a single time. The chain links TRBV7-9 to TRBJ2-7; TRBD1 agrees at 10 bases. J gave up 5 bases and V 4 bases, and 8 bases lay outside the gene matches. CDR3 length equals 15 residues. From germline, CDR1 is SEHNR and CDR2 FQNEAQ (reference sequence). CDR3 amino acids: CASSSPGQGSHEQYF. CDR3 DNA: TGTGCCAGCAGCTCGCCGGGACAGGGGTCCCACGAGCAGTACTTC.

This rearrangement joins TRBV6-5 to TRBJ2-5; 10 nucleotides match TRBD2. Trimming removed 6 bases from V and 4 bases from J; junction bases left unmatched: 8. The germline V gene has CDR1 MNHEY and CDR2 SVGAGI. This CDR3 contains 15 residues. The CDR3 reads CASRTGLAGAETQYF. The DNA for the CDR3 is TGTGCCAGCAGAACAGGGCTAGCGGGAGCAGAGACCCAGTACTTC.

The chain combines TRBV28 with TRBJ1-3, with 7 bases lining up with TRBD1. This CDR3 has 17 amino acids. Per germline, CDR1 MDHEN and CDR2 SYDVKM. J lost 0 bases, V lost 4 bases, and 9 bases had no gene match. CDR3 nucleotide sequence: TGTGCCAGCAGTTCCCGCCGTGGGACAGCCTCTGGAAACACCATATATTTT. This sequence encodes CASSSRRGTASGNTIYF. The complete variable domain, with remaining parts taken from reference TRBV28 and TRBJ1-3, reads DVKVTQSSRYLVKRTGEKVFLECVQDMDHENMFWYRQDPGLGLRLIYFSYDVKMKEKGDIPEGYSVSREKKERFSLILESASTNQTSMYLCASSSRRGTASGNTIYFGEGSWLTVV.

V usage is TRBV2 and J usage is TRBJ1-5; D is perhaps TRBD1 (6 bases). CDR3 length: 14 residues. V lost 6 bases and J 6 bases, leaving 15 bases between the germline ends. From germline, CDR1 is SNHLY and CDR2 FYNNEI. CDR3 nucleotide sequence: TGTGCCAGCAGACCGGACAGTCGGGGTCAGCCCCAGCATTTT. Amino acid sequence: CASRPDSRGQPQHF. Full variable domain (outside the CDR3, taken from reference TRBV2 and TRBJ1-5): EPEVTQTPSHQVTQMGQEVILRCVPISNHLYFYWYRQILGQKVEFLVSFYNNEISEKSEIFDDQFSVERPDGSNFTLKIRSTKLEDSAMYFCASRPDSRGQPQHFGDGTRLSIL.

V is TRBV6-6 and J is TRBJ1-4, with 7 bases matching TRBD1. V trimming: 2 bases; J trimming: 7 bases; junction bases outside the gene matches: 7. The CDR3 is 15 residues long. Germline CDR1 MNHNY, CDR2 SVGAGI (reference sequence). Written as DNA, the CDR3 is TGTGCCAGCAGTTACGAACAGGGGACTCCTGAAAAACTGTTTTTT. It codes for CASSYEQGTPEKLFF.

The CDR3 sequence: CASSQGLAGGPADTQYF. CDR3 nucleotide sequence: TGTGCCAGCAGTCAAGGACTAGCGGGGGGGCCAGCAGATACGCAGTATTTT. This chain links TRBV6-1 with TRBJ2-3; 15 bases match TRBD2. J gave up 4 bases and V 5 bases, and 7 bases lay outside the gene matches. From germline, CDR1 is MNHNS and CDR2 SASEGT. The CDR3 runs to 17 residues.

This clone was picked up one time. This sequence joins TRBV30 and TRBJ1-1, with D perhaps TRBD1 (6 bases). The V and J ends lost 3 bases and 0 bases respectively, with 23 bases between them. The germline V gene encodes CDR1 GTSNPN and CDR2 SVGIG (reference sequence). This CDR3 contains 18 residues. The CDR3 sequence is CAWRSLAGGRGLNTEAFF. The CDR3 DNA sequence: TGTGCCTGGAGATCCTTGGCGGGGGGAAGGGGGTTGAACACTGAAGCTTTCTTT.

This chain uses TRBV2 with TRBJ1-1, with D perhaps matching TRBD1 (5 bases). CDR1 and CDR2 from the germline V gene are SNHLY and FYNNEI. This CDR3 spans 12 amino acids. The ends were cut back, 5 bases at V and 11 bases at J, with 15 bases in the middle. CDR3 coding DNA: TGTGCCAGCAGTCCCGACAGCTCAAGGGCTTTCTTT. This translates into CASSPDSSRAFF.

This chain links TRBV30 with TRBJ1-1, with unresolved D. Per the germline V gene, CDR1 is GTSNPN and CDR2 is SVGIG (reference sequence). Between the trimmed V and J ends, which lost 6 bases and 1 base, there was a span of 6 bases. The CDR3 has 11 amino acids. For the CDR3, the DNA is TGTGCCTGCCTACGGAACACTGAAGCTTTCTTT. Residues: CACLRNTEAFF.

The rearrangement joins TRBV28 to TRBJ1-2; D is undetermined. Deletions cut 3 bases from V and 6 bases from J, with 14 bases between. CDR1 MDHEN and CDR2 SYDVKM come from the germline V gene. The CDR3 length is 14 residues. CDR3 bases: TGTGCCAGCAGTTTGGTTTCACTAAGGCATGGCTACACCTTC. Residues: CASSLVSLRHGYTF.

The CDR3 DNA sequence: TGCGCCAGCAGCTCGGAGGCAGGCGCGGTTAACTATGGCTACACCTTC. It encodes CASSSEAGAVNYGYTF. The gene calls are TRBV5-1 and TRBJ1-2; no clear D. With 3 bases removed from V and 1 base from J, the gap between germline ends came to 16 bases. CDR1 is SGHRS and CDR2 is YFSETQ in the germline V gene. The CDR3 contains 16 residues. The entire variable domain, with the rest obtained from reference TRBV5-1 and TRBJ1-2, is as follows: KAGVTQTPRYLIKTRGQQVTLSCSPISGHRSVSWYQQTPGQGLQFLFEYFSETQRNKGNFPGRFSGRQFSNSRSEMNVSTLELGDSALYLCASSSEAGAVNYGYTFGSGTRLTVV.